This TCR beta chain derives from a study of cytotoxic CD8 clonotypes in ibrutinib-treated CLL. General study findings and limits: Rising at ibrutinib response, clonality subsequently fell back toward baseline at progression. Investigators sampled sustained-remission and progressing patients at differing times.

The V gene's germline CDR1 is SEHNR and CDR2 FQNEAQ (reference sequence). Losses at the gene ends were 5 bases for V and 4 bases for J; bases not matched to a gene: 9. This CDR3 is built from 16 residues. In the case of this clone: The antigen is not known.

TCR beta libraries used about 2.1 micrograms of DNA from cryopreserved PBMCs. Using immunoSEQ multiplex PCR, the repertoire was profiled, and TCRdb retains in-frame clones only, with some absent. The data contain 130,000 to 150,000 clones, about 80% of them singletons. The chain couples TRBV7-9 to TRBJ2-7, with TRBD2 matching 12 bases. This TCR was sampled from a human donor with chronic lymphocytic leukemia. The sequences come from PBMCs, collected after 12 months of ibrutinib treatment. DNA for the CDR3: TGTGCCAGCAGCGCCCCGACTAGCGGGAGTTGGTACGAGCAGTACTTC. This codes for CASSAPTSGSWYEQYF.